The 27 T cell receptor beta chains listed next were all sequenced from one sample in a study of T cell changes during pregnancy in multiple sclerosis. Only in-frame clones appear in the TCRdb table, and some are missing; sequencing was by immunoSEQ multiplex PCR. Of tens of thousands of clones in the sample, about 92% are singletons; the top ten hold less than 3%. The material sequenced was peripheral blood, taken in the third trimester of pregnancy. Receptor source: a female donor in good health, enrolled as a control in a pregnancy study.

The CDR3 here is CASSSTGGAYEQYF. DNA of the CDR3: TGTGCCAGCAGCAGCACAGGGGGCGCGTACGAGCAGTACTTC. The rearrangement uses TRBV7-2 and TRBJ2-7, with 9 bases matching TRBD1. Germline-derived CDR1 and CDR2 are SGHTA and FQGNSA. With V trimmed by 5 bases and J by 4 bases, 6 bases remained unmatched. The CDR3 consists of 14 residues.

The V and J genes are TRBV28 and TRBJ2-1, with 9 bases matching TRBD2. Germline assignment: CDR1 MDHEN and CDR2 SYDVKM. This CDR3 is 16 amino acids long. The V gene end was trimmed by 3 bases and the J gene end by 7 bases; junction bases not matched to a gene: 10. The CDR3 DNA reads as TGTGCCAGCAGTTTGTCTGAACTAGCGGGCCAGAATGAGCAGTTCTTC. It yields the protein CASSLSELAGQNEQFF.

CDR3 protein: CASNPSGAPWNEQFF. The CDR3 DNA is TGTGCCAGCAACCCAAGCGGGGCTCCTTGGAATGAGCAGTTCTTC. The chain joins TRBV6-5 to TRBJ2-1; 7 bases fit TRBD2. The CDR3 consists of 15 residues. V lost 7 bases and J lost 7; bases outside the gene matches: 13. The germline V gene encodes CDR1 MNHEY and CDR2 SVGAGI.

J is TRBJ2-3 and V is TRBV15, with D possibly TRBD2 on 6 matching bases. From germline, CDR1 is LNHNV and CDR2 YYDKDF (reference sequence). This CDR3 has 14 amino acids. V gave up 3 bases and J gave up 1 base, with 8 bases separating them. The CDR3 sequence: CATSSPSGTDTQYF. For the CDR3, the DNA is TGTGCCACCAGCAGCCCTAGCGGCACAGATACGCAGTATTTT.

For the CDR3, the DNA is TGTGCTAGTGGCCCTTCGTCAGGGAACTATGGCTACACCTTC. Its protein is CASGPSSGNYGYTF. The chain has TRBV12-5 and TRBJ1-2, with a possible D match to TRBD1 (5 bases). Per the germline V gene, CDR1 is LGHNT and CDR2 is FRNRAP. CDR3 length equals 14 residues. V gave up 6 bases and J gave up 2 bases, with 13 bases separating them. The complete variable domain, with remaining parts taken from reference TRBV12-5 and TRBJ1-2, reads DARVTQTPRHKVTEMGQEVTMRCQPILGHNTVFWYRQTMMQGLELLAYFRNRAPLDDSGMPKDRFSAEMPDATLATLKIQPSEPRDSAVYFCASGPSSGNYGYTFGSGTRLTVV.

V usage is TRBV15 and J usage is TRBJ1-2; D might be TRBD1 (5 bases). The CDR3 sequence is 15 residues long. Germline V gives CDR1 LNHNV, CDR2 YYDKDF (reference sequence). Trimming took off 1 base at V and 4 bases at J, with 13 bases between the two ends. CDR3 residues: CATSRAAGQIYGYTF. The CDR3 region has the DNA TGTGCCACCAGCAGAGCCGCGGGGCAGATCTATGGCTACACCTTC.

The genes are TRBV9 and TRBJ1-1; the match to TRBD1 covers 11 bases. Germline V CDR1 and CDR2: SGDLS, YYNGEE. The ends lost 3 bases at V and 5 bases at J; junction bases unmatched: 6. The CDR3 spans 15 residues. CDR3 amino acids: CASSAGQGAGTEAFF. As DNA, the CDR3 is TGTGCCAGCAGCGCCGGACAGGGGGCGGGAACTGAAGCTTTCTTT.

The gene calls are TRBV28 and TRBJ1-3; D is unresolved. CDR3 size: 15 residues. Germline lookup yields CDR1 MDHEN and CDR2 SYDVKM. V was shortened by 2 bases and J by 0 bases, with 8 bases between the two germline ends. For the CDR3, the DNA is TGTGCCAGCAGTTTAGCCCTAATCTCTGGAAACACCATATATTTT. Protein: CASSLALISGNTIYF.

The rearrangement links TRBV6-4 to TRBJ2-1; 10 nucleotides align to TRBD2. CDR1 MRHNA and CDR2 SNTAGT come from the germline V gene. The CDR3 loop spans 15 amino acids. J was trimmed by 3 bases and V by 2 bases; bases with no gene match: 1. The CDR3 is CASSDGTSDYNEQFF. The CDR3 DNA follows: TGTGCCAGCAGTGACGGGACTAGCGACTACAATGAGCAGTTCTTC.

CDR3 sequence (DNA): TGCAGCGTTGAACCCTCTGGGGAGGTTGGCACAGATACGCAGTATTTT. Translated: CSVEPSGEVGTDTQYF. V gene TRBV29-1 combines with J gene TRBJ2-3, with D perhaps matching TRBD2 (6 bases). Germline CDR1 is SQVTM and CDR2 is ANQGSEA. The CDR3 contains 16 residues. Trimming cost V 2 bases and J 1 base, with 16 bases left between them.

This clone appeared once. The chain links TRBV7-9 to TRBJ2-1; 14 bases fit TRBD2. The CDR3 runs 16 residues. The junction had 9 bases not matched to a gene; V was cut back by 5 bases and J by 9 bases. The germline gives CDR1 SEHNR, CDR2 FQNEAQ (reference sequence). The CDR3 protein is CASSNRLAGGPGEQFF. DNA for the CDR3: TGTGCCAGCAGCAACCGACTAGCGGGGGGGCCGGGTGAGCAGTTCTTC.

The chain is built from TRBV27 and TRBJ1-2; 11 bases fit TRBD1. This CDR3 has 14 residues. In germline, CDR1 is MNHEY, CDR2 SMNVEV (reference sequence). The trim removed 4 bases at V and 3 bases at J, leaving 1 base unmatched. In DNA, the CDR3 is TGTGCCAGCAGTTGGGACAGGGGGGACTATGGCTACACCTTC. Encoded protein: CASSWDRGDYGYTF.

The chain combines TRBV11-2 with TRBJ1-4; D is perhaps TRBD1 (6 bases). The CDR3 covers 16 residues. From germline, CDR1 is SGHAT and CDR2 FQNNGV. Between the trimmed V and J ends, which lost 5 bases and 7 bases, there was a span of 20 bases. DNA of the CDR3: TGTGCCAGCAGCCAGGTCAGGGGTGGGGTCGGTGAAAAACTGTTTTTT. Residues: CASSQVRGGVGEKLFF.

J is TRBJ1-2 and V is TRBV6-1, with 7 nucleotides matching TRBD1. In germline, CDR1 is MNHNS, CDR2 SASEGT. With 11 bases clipped from V and 4 bases from J, the junction kept 10 bases outside the gene matches. This CDR3 has 13 amino acids. CDR3 residues: CAVQRQGSYGYTF. The DNA for the CDR3 is TGTGCCGTACAACGACAGGGAAGCTATGGCTACACCTTC.

V is TRBV12-5 and J is TRBJ1-1; tentatively, D is TRBD1 (6 bases). Germline V lookup: CDR1 LGHNT, CDR2 FRNRAP. Between the trimmed V and J ends, which lost 6 bases and 4 bases, there was a span of 30 bases. This CDR3 contains 19 residues. CDR3: CASGPDQGSLLRGGTEAFF. Written as DNA, the CDR3 is TGTGCTAGTGGCCCAGATCAGGGGTCTTTGCTCCGGGGGGGCACTGAAGCTTTCTTT.

The chain is built from TRBV7-8 and TRBJ2-7, with 8 bases identical to TRBD1. This CDR3 contains 16 residues. Germline-derived CDR1 and CDR2 are SGHVS and FQNEAQ. The trim removed 1 base at V and 2 bases at J, leaving 7 bases unmatched. The CDR3 DNA sequence: TGTGCCAGCAGCTTAGGATACAGGGGGAATACCTACGAGCAGTACTTC. It translates to CASSLGYRGNTYEQYF.

V gene TRBV10-3 combines with J gene TRBJ2-7; TRBD1 aligns across 10 bases. The V segment lost 6 bases and the J segment 3 bases; nucleotides outside the gene matches: 2. CDR1 and CDR2 (germline): ENHRY, SYGVKD. CDR3 size: 13 residues. CDR3 in amino acids: CAIRGQGIYEQYF. The CDR3 DNA sequence: TGTGCCATCAGGGGACAGGGGATCTACGAGCAGTACTTC.

The chain couples TRBV4-3 to TRBJ2-3; possibly TRBD1 for D (6 bases). The CDR3 loop spans 17 amino acids. CDR1 is LGHNA, CDR2 YSLEER, per germline. The V end lost 0 bases, the J end lost 4 bases, and 17 bases lay between the germline ends. The CDR3 here is CASSQDLTGTKSDTQYF. CDR3 coding DNA: TGCGCCAGCAGCCAAGATCTAACAGGGACAAAATCAGATACGCAGTATTTT.

The CDR3 nucleotides read TGTGCCAGCACGGAGGGGTGGGATGAGCAGTTCTTC. It specifies CASTEGWDEQFF. V usage is TRBV28 and J usage is TRBJ2-1; possible D gene TRBD2, 6 bases. Trimming shortened V by 7 bases and J by 8 bases, and 12 bases separated the two germline ends. Germline V gene sequence: CDR1 MDHEN, CDR2 SYDVKM. CDR3 length: 12 residues.

V gene TRBV27 combines with J gene TRBJ2-7, with 9 bases identical to TRBD2. The V gene end was trimmed by 6 bases and the J gene end by 4 bases; junction bases not matched to a gene: 13. There are 16 residues in the CDR3. Germline assignment: CDR1 MNHEY and CDR2 SMNVEV (reference sequence). The CDR3 loop is CASSRRFGTSNYEQYF. For the CDR3, the DNA is TGTGCCAGCAGCCGACGGTTCGGGACTAGCAATTACGAGCAGTACTTC.

CDR3: CASRVSNTEAFF. The CDR3 nucleotides read TGTGCCAGCCGGGTTTCAAACACTGAAGCTTTCTTT. The chain carries TRBV10-3 and TRBJ1-1; D not certain. The germline gives CDR1 ENHRY, CDR2 SYGVKD. This CDR3 contains 12 residues. The V end lost 10 bases, the J end lost 2 bases, and 11 bases lay between the germline ends.

The chain couples TRBV29-1 to TRBJ1-1; D is uncertain. Per the germline V gene, CDR1 is SQVTM and CDR2 is ANQGSEA. This CDR3 region has 12 residues. Trimming stripped 8 bases from V and 6 bases from J, with 16 bases between. The CDR3 protein is CSSRRESAEAFF. CDR3 nucleotides: TGCAGCTCGAGACGGGAAAGCGCTGAAGCTTTCTTT.

This clone was counted once. The rearrangement joins TRBV5-4 to TRBJ2-5; 10 bases line up with TRBD2. V trimming: 4 bases; J trimming: 1 base; junction bases outside the gene matches: 10. From germline, CDR1 is SGHNT and CDR2 YYREEE (reference sequence). The CDR3 has 17 residues. The CDR3 reads CASSLRTSGKFQETQYF. CDR3 DNA: TGTGCCAGCAGCCTGAGGACTAGCGGAAAATTCCAAGAGACCCAGTACTTC.

V is TRBV27 and J is TRBJ1-2; TRBD1 matches 9 bases. This CDR3 has 17 residues. CDR1 and CDR2 from the germline V gene are MNHEY and SMNVEV (reference sequence). Trimming at V came to 0 bases and at J to 2 bases, leaving 7 bases not matched to a gene. The CDR3 region is CASSLSDPGTGNYGYTF. DNA for the CDR3: TGTGCCAGCAGTTTATCGGATCCCGGGACAGGGAACTATGGCTACACCTTC.

The V and J genes are TRBV9 and TRBJ2-1, with 16 positions matching TRBD2. CDR1 is SGDLS and CDR2 is YYNGEE in the germline V gene. J lost 9 bases, V lost 5 bases, and 5 bases had no gene match. This CDR3 contains 15 residues. The CDR3 loop reads CASSGTSGRVSEQFF. DNA of the CDR3: TGTGCCAGCAGTGGGACTAGCGGGAGGGTGAGTGAGCAGTTCTTC. The full variable domain, completed using reference TRBV9 and TRBJ2-1, is DSGVTQTPKHLITATGQRVTLRCSPRSGDLSVYWYQQSLDQGLQFLIQYYNGEERAKGNILERFSAQQFPDLHSELNLSSLELGDSALYFCASSGTSGRVSEQFFGPGTRLTVL.

The chain uses TRBV6-5 and TRBJ2-3, with 10 bases identical to TRBD2. The length of the CDR3 is 15 residues. V shed 5 bases and J 6 bases; nucleotides not matched to a gene: 8. Germline V CDR1 and CDR2: MNHEY, SVGAGI. CDR3: CASSPTFSGRDTQYF. The CDR3, as DNA: TGTGCCAGCAGTCCGACCTTTAGCGGGAGGGATACGCAGTATTTT.

The gene calls are TRBV27 and TRBJ2-7, with TRBD1 as a possible D gene (6 bases). Germline V lookup: CDR1 MNHEY, CDR2 SMNVEV (reference sequence). This CDR3 contains 12 residues. V dropped 5 bases and J dropped 6 bases, with 11 bases sitting between them. The CDR3 protein is CASSLAGAEQYF. CDR3 DNA: TGTGCCAGCAGTCTCGCAGGGGCCGAGCAGTACTTC.